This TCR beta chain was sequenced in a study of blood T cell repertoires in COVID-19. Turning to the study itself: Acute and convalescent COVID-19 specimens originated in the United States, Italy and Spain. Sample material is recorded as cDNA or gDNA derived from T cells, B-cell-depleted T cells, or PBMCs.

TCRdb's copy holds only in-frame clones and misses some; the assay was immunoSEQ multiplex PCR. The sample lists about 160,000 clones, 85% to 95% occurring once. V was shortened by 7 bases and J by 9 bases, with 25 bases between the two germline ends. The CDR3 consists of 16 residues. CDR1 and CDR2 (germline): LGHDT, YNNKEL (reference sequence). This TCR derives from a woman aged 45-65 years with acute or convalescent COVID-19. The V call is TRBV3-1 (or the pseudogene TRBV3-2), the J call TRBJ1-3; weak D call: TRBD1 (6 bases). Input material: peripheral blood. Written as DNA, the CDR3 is TGTGCCAGCACCGCGGACAGCCCTCATAAAAACCCCACCATATATTTT. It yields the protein CASTADSPHKNPTIYF.